This entry lists 7 T cell receptor beta chains sequenced from one sample in a study of shared clonotypes between healthy human individuals. Libraries were prepared by immunoSEQ multiplex PCR; TCRdb keeps only in-frame clonotypes and omits some of them. The sample lists about 1.5 million clones, under 99% occurring once. The sequenced material came from naive CD4+ T cells sorted from blood. Described subset: CD45RA+ positively selected. Every receptor here comes from a young man in good health.

This sequence joins TRBV28 and TRBJ2-5; maybe TRBD1 (6 bases). This CDR3 has 14 residues. The V end lost 5 bases, the J end lost 2 bases, and 12 bases lay between the germline ends. CDR1 and CDR2 from the germline V gene are MDHEN and SYDVKM. The CDR3 sequence is CASSGWTAQETQYF. The CDR3 DNA sequence: TGTGCCAGCAGTGGATGGACAGCTCAAGAGACCCAGTACTTC.

The genes are TRBV5-1 and TRBJ2-2, with a possible D match to TRBD2 (5 bases). Germline assignment: CDR1 SGHRS and CDR2 YFSETQ. V lost 1 base and J lost 0, with 10 bases in between. There are 16 residues in the CDR3. The CDR3 region is CASSLRQTTNTGELFF. In DNA, the CDR3 is TGCGCCAGCAGCTTGAGGCAGACTACGAACACCGGGGAGCTGTTTTTT.

The V gene is TRBV4-3, the J gene TRBJ1-1; the D is unclear. This CDR3 has 15 amino acids. Trimming cost V 0 bases and J 4 bases, with 12 bases left between them. Germline loops: CDR1 LGHNA, CDR2 YSLEER. DNA of the CDR3: TGCGCCAGCAGCCAAGAGAGCTCTCGGGGCACTGAAGCTTTCTTT. Protein product: CASSQESSRGTEAFF.

The J gene is TRBJ2-2, the V gene TRBV6-4; 9 positions agree with TRBD1. This CDR3 has 16 residues. Looked up from germline, CDR1 is MRHNA and CDR2 is SNTAGT. With 6 bases clipped from V and 4 bases from J, the junction kept 9 bases outside the gene matches. As DNA, the CDR3 is TGTGCCAGCAGACGAACCGGGACAGGGTTCACCGGGGAGCTGTTTTTT. Amino acid sequence: CASRRTGTGFTGELFF.

The chain has TRBV7-9 and TRBJ1-4; TRBD1 might be the D (5 bases). The CDR3 is 17 residues long. CDR1 and CDR2 from the germline V gene are SEHNR and FQNEAQ (reference sequence). V was shortened by 0 bases and J by 8 bases, with 19 bases between the two germline ends. The CDR3 bases are TGTGCCAGCAGCTTAGCGCAACCCCTAACAGGACGCGAAAAACTGTTTTTT. Protein product: CASSLAQPLTGREKLFF.

The gene calls are TRBV28 and TRBJ2-4; D gene uncertain. Trimming left V 3 bases short and J 0 bases short, with 9 bases between. This CDR3 spans 15 amino acids. Germline CDR1 MDHEN, CDR2 SYDVKM. CDR3 sequence (DNA): TGTGCCAGCAGTTTCGGCAGCCTAGCCAAAAACATTCAGTACTTC. Its translation: CASSFGSLAKNIQYF.

In regard to this clone: The sample contains more than one DNA sequence encoding this CDR3. The chain recombines TRBV7-9 with TRBJ2-3, with a tentative D call TRBD2 (6 bases). Germline CDR1 SEHNR, CDR2 FQNEAQ (reference sequence). The ends were cut back, 6 bases at V and 2 bases at J, with 12 bases in the middle. The CDR3 length is 14 residues. CDR3 sequence reads: CASSRRELTDTQYF. The CDR3 DNA reads TGTGCCAGCAGTCGGAGGGAGCTCACAGATACGCAGTATTTT.